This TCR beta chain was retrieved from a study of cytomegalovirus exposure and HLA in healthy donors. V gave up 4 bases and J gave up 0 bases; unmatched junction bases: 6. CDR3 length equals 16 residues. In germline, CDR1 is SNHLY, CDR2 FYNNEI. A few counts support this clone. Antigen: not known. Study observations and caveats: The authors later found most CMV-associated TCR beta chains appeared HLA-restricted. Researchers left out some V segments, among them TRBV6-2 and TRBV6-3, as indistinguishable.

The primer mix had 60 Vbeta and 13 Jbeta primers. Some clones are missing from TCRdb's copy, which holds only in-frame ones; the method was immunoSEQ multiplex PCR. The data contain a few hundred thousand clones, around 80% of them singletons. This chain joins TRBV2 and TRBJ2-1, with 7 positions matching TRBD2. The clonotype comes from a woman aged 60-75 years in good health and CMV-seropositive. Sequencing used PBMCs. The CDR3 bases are TGTGCCAGCAGTGGTTCCCTAGCGGTCTCCTACAATGAGCAGTTCTTC. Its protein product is CASSGSLAVSYNEQFF.